The sample holds many counts of the clone carrying this T cell receptor (beta chain). The CDR3 consists of 14 residues. The V and J ends lost 8 bases and 2 bases respectively, with 12 bases between them. The entry originates in a study of T cells in Graves' hyperthyroidism and ophthalmopathy. Amplification targeted TCR beta CDR3 regions from RNA transcripts. The TCR CDR3 was amplified in a first-round RT-PCR using the HTBI primer set. Using its own MiXCR run on the multiplex PCR reads, TCRdb lists one record per CDR3 protein. The table has about 380,000 distinct CDR3 sequences, roughly 13% seen once. The sequenced material came from blood. The receptor was derived from a man aged 25-45 years with Graves' hyperthyroidism that later progressed to Graves' ophthalmopathy. The chain joins TRBV12-3 or TRBV12-4 to TRBJ2-2, with D tentatively TRBD1 or TRBD2 (6 bases each). The CDR3 loop is CASLRGLNTGELFF. DNA for the CDR3: TGTGCCAGCTTACGGGGGCTCAACACCGGGGAGCTGTTTTTT.